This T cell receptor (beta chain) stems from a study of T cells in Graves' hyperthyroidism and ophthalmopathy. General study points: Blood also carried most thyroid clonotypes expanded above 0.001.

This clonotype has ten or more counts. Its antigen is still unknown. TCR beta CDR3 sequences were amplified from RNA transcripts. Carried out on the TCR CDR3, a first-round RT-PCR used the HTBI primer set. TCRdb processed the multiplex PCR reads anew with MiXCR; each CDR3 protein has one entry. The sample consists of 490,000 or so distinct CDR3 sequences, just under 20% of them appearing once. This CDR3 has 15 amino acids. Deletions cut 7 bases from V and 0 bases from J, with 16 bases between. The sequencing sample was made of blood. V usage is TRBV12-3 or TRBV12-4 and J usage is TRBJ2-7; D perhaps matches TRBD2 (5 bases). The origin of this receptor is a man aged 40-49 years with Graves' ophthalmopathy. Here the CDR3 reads CASTPRGSNSYEQYF. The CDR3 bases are TGTGCCAGCACCCCTCGTGGGAGCAACTCCTACGAGCAGTACTTC.